Shown below are 11 T cell receptor beta chains from a single sample sequenced in a study of beta chain features in type 1 diabetes. Study-wide results and limits: Type 1 diabetes patients had TCRB CDR3s that were shorter (moderately but significantly so) in all four CD4+ subsets.

Isolated RNA was reverse transcribed in full, so expressed TCRB transcripts were sequenced. Here immunoSEQ multiplex PCR was the method, and the copy in TCRdb shows in-frame clones only, minus some. The repertoire consists of about 180,000 clones, with almost 8% occurring once and the leading ten covering roughly 0.5%. No antigen is known for these receptors. Sequencing was carried out using central memory CD4+ T cells from blood. These receptors originate from a man between 18 and 29 years old with type 1 diabetes.

In this sample, this clone turned up a few times. The chain is built from TRBV5-6 and TRBJ2-2, with 9 bases fitting TRBD1. Trimming cost V 7 bases and J 1 base; bases outside gene matches: 8. Germline CDR1 is SGHDT and CDR2 is YYEEEE. The length of the CDR3 is 16 residues. The CDR3 spells CASVLGGQGNTGELFF. CDR3 sequence (DNA): TGTGCCAGCGTACTTGGGGGACAGGGGAACACCGGGGAGCTGTTTTTT.

The V and J genes are TRBV20-1 and TRBJ2-7; no clear D. This CDR3 comprises 11 residues. The germline V and J ends were trimmed by 1 base and 3 bases, with 4 bases remaining between them. Looked up from germline, CDR1 is DFQATT and CDR2 is SNEGSKA (reference sequence). The CDR3 here is CSARASYEQYF. CDR3 coding DNA: TGCAGTGCTAGAGCCAGCTACGAGCAGTACTTC.

There are a few counts of this clone. This sequence joins TRBV5-1 and TRBJ2-1; 8 nucleotides agree with TRBD2. The J segment lost 6 bases and the V segment lost 0 bases, leaving 14 bases of the junction unmatched. Looked up from germline, CDR1 is SGHRS and CDR2 is YFSETQ. The CDR3 totals 18 residues. The CDR3 nucleotides read TGCGCCAGCAGCTTGGCCGTGGGGAGCGGGAGATTGGGCAATGAGCAGTTCTTC. The encoded protein is CASSLAVGSGRLGNEQFF.

A few counts support this clone. The chain employs TRBV29-1 and TRBJ2-5; no reliable D call. The CDR3 extends over 13 amino acids. Germline V gene data show CDR1 as SQVTM and CDR2 as ANQGSEA. V lost 3 bases and J lost 0, with 8 bases in between. The CDR3 region is CSVEVRNQETQYF. The CDR3 nucleotides read TGCAGCGTTGAGGTCAGAAACCAAGAGACCCAGTACTTC. Full variable domain (rest looked up from reference TRBV29-1 and TRBJ2-5): SAVISQKPSRDICQRGTSLTIQCQVDSQVTMMFWYRQQPGQSLTLIATANQGSEATYESGFVIDKFPISRPNLTFSTLTVSNMSPEDSSIYLCSVEVRNQETQYFGPGTRLLVL.

This CDR3 is CATSRENYGYTF. The CDR3 DNA is TGTGCCACCAGTAGGGAGAACTATGGCTACACCTTC. The chain couples TRBV15 to TRBJ1-2; no clear D. Germline V gene sequence: CDR1 LNHNV, CDR2 YYDKDF (reference sequence). The V end lost 6 bases, the J end lost 2 bases, and 7 bases lay between the germline ends. This CDR3 has 12 residues.

This clone was seen only a few times. The rearrangement uses TRBV18 and TRBJ2-6; 9 bases line up with TRBD1. Germline-derived CDR1 and CDR2 are KGHSH and LQKENI. V shed 6 bases, J shed 2 bases, and the junction held 5 bases outside the gene matches. The CDR3 is made up of 16 amino acids. CDR3 residues: CASSSQGATGANVLTF. CDR3 DNA sequence: TGTGCCAGCTCTTCACAGGGGGCAACTGGGGCCAACGTCCTGACTTTC. Drawing the rest from reference TRBV18 and TRBJ2-6, the complete variable domain is NAGVMQNPRHLVRRRGQEARLRCSPMKGHSHVYWYRQLPEEGLKFMVYLQKENIIDESGMPKERFSAEFPKEGPSILRIQQVVRGDSAAYFCASSSQGATGANVLTFGAGSRLTVL.

This clone was seen more than once but under ten times. V and J are TRBV7-9 and TRBJ2-6; D unresolved. Looked up from germline, CDR1 is SEHNR and CDR2 is FQNEAQ (reference sequence). Trimming pared 5 bases from V and 1 base from J, leaving 6 bases between. The CDR3 is 14 residues long. CDR3 region: CASSPRSGANVLTF. The DNA of the CDR3 is TGTGCCAGCAGCCCTAGATCTGGGGCCAACGTCCTGACTTTC.

This clone was picked up a small number of times. The J gene is TRBJ2-5, the V gene TRBV5-1, with D possibly TRBD1 on 6 matching bases. With 3 bases removed from V and 5 bases from J, the gap between germline ends came to 14 bases. This CDR3 has 14 amino acids. CDR1 SGHRS and CDR2 YFSETQ come from the germline V gene. DNA of the CDR3: TGCGCCAGCAGCTGGGCCGGGACATCTGAGACCCAGTACTTC. This gives the protein CASSWAGTSETQYF.

A few counts support this clone. This rearrangement joins TRBV7-2 to TRBJ1-2; 8 nucleotides match TRBD1. The junction had 13 bases not matched to a gene; V was cut back by 4 bases and J by 6 bases. In germline, CDR1 is SGHTA, CDR2 FQGNSA. This CDR3 is 16 amino acids long. CDR3 sequence (DNA): TGTGCCAGCAGCTCCCTACGACAGGGGAAGGCGGATGGCTACACCTTC. Amino acid sequence: CASSSLRQGKADGYTF.

The V gene is TRBV4-3, the J gene TRBJ2-5; no clear D gene. This CDR3 comprises 15 residues. V lost 2 bases to trimming and J lost 7 bases, with 17 bases between them. Germline V gene lookup returns CDR1 LGHNA and CDR2 YSLEER. CDR3 residues: CASSQFWSLGVTQYF. The CDR3 DNA is TGCGCCAGCAGCCAATTTTGGTCCCTGGGCGTGACCCAGTACTTC.

The table lists this clone with a few counts. The chain recombines TRBV2 with TRBJ1-1; D may be TRBD1 (5 bases). In germline, CDR1 is SNHLY, CDR2 FYNNEI. The CDR3 runs to 13 residues. Trimming pared 7 bases from V and 8 bases from J, leaving 17 bases between. The CDR3, as DNA: TGTGCCAGCAACGTGGGGCAGAGACTGGAAGCTTTCTTT. Its protein product is CASNVGQRLEAFF. Looking up the rest from reference TRBV2 and TRBJ1-1 gives the full variable domain: EPEVTQTPSHQVTQMGQEVILRCVPISNHLYFYWYRQILGQKVEFLVSFYNNEISEKSEIFDDQFSVERPDGSNFTLKIRSTKLEDSAMYFCASNVGQRLEAFFGQGTRLTVV.